This entry describes one TCR beta chain. This sample is drawn from a study of OX40 agonist ivuxolimab in advanced cancers. TCRdb keeps only in-frame clones here, not all; method: immunoSEQ multiplex PCR. The repertoire holds tens of thousands of clones, with roughly 94% as singletons. The CDR3 totals 17 residues. Trimming took 0 bases from V and 4 from J, leaving 18 bases between them. Germline loops: CDR1 SGDLS, CDR2 YYNGEE. The sample consisted of CD4+ or CD8+ T cells sorted from blood, taken in a trial of the OX40 agonist ivuxolimab. This TCR derives from an adult with an advanced solid tumor such as melanoma, head and neck, liver or kidney cancer. The V gene is TRBV9, the J gene TRBJ2-3; D is possibly TRBD2 (5 bases). CDR3 amino acids: CASSVGFRASRADTQYF. CDR3 nucleotide sequence: TGTGCCAGCAGCGTAGGATTTCGAGCTTCGAGGGCAGATACGCAGTATTTT.